This entry lists 27 T cell receptor beta chains sequenced from one sample in a study of blood T cell repertoires in COVID-19. Assay used: immunoSEQ multiplex PCR; TCRdb lists only in-frame clones, some missing. The sample comprises around 97,000 clones, around four fifths of which are singletons, and under 11% rests with the top ten. The material sequenced was peripheral blood. All receptors come from a man aged 70 or older with acute or convalescent COVID-19.

This rearrangement joins TRBV28 to TRBJ1-5; 7 bases are shared with TRBD1. The CDR3 runs to 12 residues. Germline loops: CDR1 MDHEN, CDR2 SYDVKM. The junction had 4 bases not matched to a gene; V was cut back by 8 bases and J by 6 bases. The CDR3 is CASVRDSQPQHF. CDR3 coding DNA: TGTGCCAGCGTCCGGGACAGTCAGCCCCAGCATTTT.

The CDR3 DNA reads as TGTGCCAGCAGCTTAGTCGAGAACAGGGGTTCAGATACGCAGTATTTT. Protein sequence: CASSLVENRGSDTQYF. The chain couples TRBV7-8 to TRBJ2-3; TRBD1 matches at 7 bases. Looked up from germline, CDR1 is SGHVS and CDR2 is FQNEAQ. V lost 1 base to trimming and J lost 4 bases; unmatched junction nucleotides: 8. CDR3 length: 16 residues.

This rearrangement joins TRBV3-1 (or the pseudogene TRBV3-2) to TRBJ1-1; 8 positions match TRBD1. This CDR3 comprises 15 residues. CDR1 and CDR2 from the germline V gene are LGHDT and YNNKEL (reference sequence). After removal of 3 bases from V and 4 bases from J, the junction contained 7 bases not matched to a gene. The DNA of the CDR3 is TGTGCCAGCAGCCAGGCCGGGACAGGAACCACTGAAGCTTTCTTT. Residues: CASSQAGTGTTEAFF.

A few counts support this clone. Its ends do not fully match the called genes, so a read error is possible. The chain has TRBV5-5 and TRBJ1-1; no clear D gene. This CDR3 contains 13 residues. The germline V gene has CDR1 SGHKS and CDR2 YYEKEE (reference sequence). CDR3 amino acids: CASRLAVNTEAFF. The CDR3 region has the DNA TGTGCCAGCAGATTGGCAGTGAACACTGAAGCTTTCTTT.

The chain is built from TRBV5-1 and TRBJ2-6; D is unresolved. Germline lookup yields CDR1 SGHRS and CDR2 YFSETQ. The CDR3 is made up of 11 amino acids. V dropped 0 bases and J dropped 15 bases, with 7 bases sitting between them. CDR3 amino acids: CASSLEAGLTF. The CDR3 DNA is TGCGCCAGCAGCTTGGAAGCAGGCCTGACTTTC.

The V gene is TRBV24-1, the J gene TRBJ2-3, with 11 positions matching TRBD2. After removal of 9 bases from V and 0 bases from J, the junction contained 10 bases not matched to a gene. Per germline, CDR1 KGHDR and CDR2 SFDVKD. The CDR3 spans 17 residues. The CDR3 here is CATYLAGGSPSTDTQYF. CDR3 sequence (DNA): TGTGCCACCTATCTAGCGGGAGGAAGCCCTAGCACAGATACGCAGTATTTT.

This rearrangement joins TRBV7-2 to TRBJ1-2; 8 nucleotides match TRBD1. Germline V gives CDR1 SGHTA, CDR2 FQGNSA. The CDR3 length is 14 residues. The V gene end was trimmed by 4 bases and the J gene end by 2 bases; junction bases not matched to a gene: 3. CDR3 region: CASSSRQGNYGYTF. For the CDR3, the DNA is TGTGCCAGCAGCTCAAGACAGGGGAACTATGGCTACACCTTC.

The CDR3 is CSVESPNQPQHF. In nucleotides, the CDR3 is TGCAGCGTTGAAAGCCCAAATCAGCCCCAGCATTTT. The V gene is TRBV29-1, the J gene TRBJ1-5; D remains ambiguous. V was trimmed by 2 bases and J by 4 bases, leaving 6 bases between them. The CDR3 sequence is 12 residues long. Germline V CDR1 and CDR2: SQVTM, ANQGSEA.

CDR3 bases: TGTGCCAGCAGCGTAGAAGCGGACGTCTCCTACAATGAGCAGTTCTTC. This encodes CASSVEADVSYNEQFF. The genes are TRBV9 and TRBJ2-1; tentatively, D is TRBD2 (5 bases). Germline V gives CDR1 SGDLS, CDR2 YYNGEE. This CDR3 has 16 amino acids. V was cut by 0 bases and J by 0 bases, with 10 bases left in between.

This sequence joins TRBV2 and TRBJ2-1, with TRBD2 matching over 13 bases. CDR1 and CDR2 (germline): SNHLY, FYNNEI. This CDR3 is built from 17 residues. V was pared by 4 bases and J by 3 bases, with 6 bases of the junction left unmatched. CDR3 coding DNA: TGTGCCAGCAGTGCCCAACTAGCGGGAGGGGTCTACAATGAGCAGTTCTTC. Translation: CASSAQLAGGVYNEQFF.

The rearrangement links TRBV2 to TRBJ2-1, with 16 bases fitting TRBD2. CDR1 is SNHLY and CDR2 is FYNNEI in the germline V gene. V lost 6 bases, J lost 6 bases, and 14 bases stayed unmatched. There are 19 residues in the CDR3. CDR3 coding DNA: TGTGCCAGCAGAGGTCCGGGACTAGCGGGGGGGCTGGTATTCAATGAGCAGTTCTTC. Its protein product is CASRGPGLAGGLVFNEQFF.

The chain has TRBV19 and TRBJ1-1; 8 bases map to TRBD1. The CDR3 is 14 amino acids. Germline values: CDR1 LNHDA, CDR2 SQIVND (reference sequence). Trimming at V came to 4 bases and at J to 4 bases, leaving 5 bases not matched to a gene. CDR3 protein: CASSTIGQGTEAFF. In DNA form, the CDR3 reads TGTGCCAGTAGTACAATCGGACAGGGCACTGAAGCTTTCTTT.

The V call is TRBV4-3, the J call TRBJ1-4, with D possibly matching TRBD1 (6 bases). This CDR3 spans 16 amino acids. The V end lost 2 bases, the J end lost 3 bases, and 13 bases lay between the germline ends. The V gene's germline CDR1 is LGHNA and CDR2 YSLEER. CDR3 DNA: TGCGCCAGCAGCCAACAGGGGAGAGGTGCTAATGAAAAACTGTTTTTT. It translates to CASSQQGRGANEKLFF.

Comment on this clone: One end of the junction is discordant with germline, which a read error may explain. The chain is built from TRBV7-7 and TRBJ2-7, with D possibly matching TRBD2 (6 bases). Germline-derived CDR1 and CDR2 are SSHAT and FNYEAQ (reference sequence). This CDR3 comprises 16 residues. CDR3 in DNA: TGTGCTAGCAGCTTAGGGGTTGCGGGGCCCTCCTACGAGCAGTACTTC. Protein sequence: CASSLGVAGPSYEQYF.

The chain uses TRBV7-3 and TRBJ2-3, with D maybe TRBD2 (6 bases). V was shortened by 6 bases and J by 8 bases, with 21 bases between the two germline ends. Per the germline V gene, CDR1 is SGHTA and CDR2 is FQGTGA. This CDR3 spans 15 amino acids. CDR3 nucleotides: TGTGCCAGCAGGGACGGCGGGATAGGAACTGGTACGCAGTATTTT. It translates to CASRDGGIGTGTQYF.

The CDR3: CASSLGQGSEAFF. For the CDR3, the DNA is TGTGCCAGCAGCCTTGGACAGGGGTCTGAAGCTTTCTTT. The rearrangement joins TRBV14 to TRBJ1-1; 9 bases are shared with TRBD1. With V trimmed by 4 bases and J by 6 bases, 3 bases remained unmatched. The CDR3 totals 13 residues. Germline V gene sequence: CDR1 SGHDN, CDR2 FVKESK.

The chain links TRBV6-6 to TRBJ1-2; tentatively, D is TRBD1 (6 bases). Trimming cost V 6 bases and J 1 base, with 15 bases left between them. The germline V gene has CDR1 MNHNY and CDR2 SVGAGI (reference sequence). The CDR3 is 15 amino acids. The CDR3 DNA is TGTGCCAGCAGGGTCGGGACACTTAATAACTATGGCTACACCTTC. It specifies CASRVGTLNNYGYTF.

V gene TRBV11-3 combines with J gene TRBJ2-1; 14 bases line up with TRBD2. The CDR3 runs 17 residues. In germline, CDR1 is SGHNT, CDR2 YENEEA. Trimming took 3 bases from V and 5 from J; bases not matched to a gene: 6. CDR3 protein: CASSFKMGLAGDNEQFF. DNA of the CDR3: TGTGCCAGCAGCTTCAAGATGGGACTAGCGGGGGACAATGAGCAGTTCTTC.

The chain carries TRBV19 and TRBJ1-5; D may be TRBD1 (6 bases). Germline V gene lookup returns CDR1 LNHDA and CDR2 SQIVND (reference sequence). V was pared by 6 bases and J by 5 bases, with 11 bases between. CDR3 length equals 13 residues. The chain's CDR3 is CASRRRQDQPQHF. In nucleotides, the CDR3 is TGTGCCAGTAGGAGAAGACAGGATCAGCCCCAGCATTTT.

This clone was detected only a few times. The V call is TRBV30, the J call TRBJ2-1; 11 bases agree with TRBD2. This CDR3 is 16 amino acids long. CDR1 is GTSNPN, CDR2 SVGIG, per germline (reference sequence). Germline trimming cut 4 bases from V and 7 bases from J; bases unmatched to any gene: 12. The CDR3 sequence is CAWTSGGSGTGNEQFF. The CDR3 DNA reads as TGTGCCTGGACTAGCGGGGGGTCGGGTACGGGGAATGAGCAGTTCTTC.

Regarding this clone: The junction shows a germline mismatch at one end, possibly a read error. This CDR3 is CASSTFSGSSQETQYF. The CDR3 DNA reads as TGTGCTAGCAGCACCTTCAGCGGGAGTTCTCAAGAGACCCAGTACTTC. The chain links TRBV7-7 to TRBJ2-5, with TRBD2 matching over 8 bases. Germline lookup yields CDR1 SSHAT and CDR2 FNYEAQ (reference sequence). This CDR3 comprises 16 residues.

This chain connects TRBV3-1 (or the pseudogene TRBV3-2) to TRBJ1-1; TRBD1 aligns across 7 bases. The CDR3 loop spans 16 amino acids. V shed 0 bases and J 5 bases; nucleotides not matched to a gene: 9. Per the germline V gene, CDR1 is LGHDT and CDR2 is YNNKEL (reference sequence). The CDR3 bases are TGTGCCAGCAGCCAAGATCCGACAGGGAAGGGGACTGAAGCTTTCTTT. Translating it yields CASSQDPTGKGTEAFF.

This sequence joins TRBV5-6 and TRBJ2-7; D perhaps matches TRBD1 (6 bases). Germline CDR1 and CDR2: SGHDT and YYEEEE. Trimming pared 0 bases from V and 5 bases from J, leaving 12 bases between. The CDR3 has 14 residues. The CDR3, as DNA: TGTGCCAGCAGCTTGGTACAGGGTTGGGACGAGCAGTACTTC. It codes for CASSLVQGWDEQYF.

The chain carries TRBV3-1 (or the pseudogene TRBV3-2) and TRBJ2-3, with D tentatively TRBD2 (6 bases). CDR1 LGHDT and CDR2 YNNKEL come from the germline V gene (reference sequence). This CDR3 is built from 14 residues. DNA of the CDR3: TGTGCTTCTATGGGACTTCAGGCCACAGATACGCAGTATTTT. Translation gives CASMGLQATDTQYF.

This clone has just a few counts. The chain combines TRBV15 with TRBJ2-1; weak D call: TRBD1 (8 bases). This CDR3 contains 15 residues. Between the trimmed V and J ends, which lost 4 bases and 7 bases, there was a span of 17 bases. Germline assignment: CDR1 LNHNV and CDR2 YYDKDF (reference sequence). This CDR3 reads CATSIDRGGDNEQFF. In nucleotides, the CDR3 is TGTGCCACCAGCATCGACAGGGGAGGGGATAATGAGCAGTTCTTC.

This chain connects TRBV25-1 to TRBJ1-4; D uncertain. V lost 3 bases and J lost 7, with 12 bases in between. The CDR3 spans 14 residues. In germline, CDR1 is MGHDK, CDR2 SYGVNS. CDR3 in amino acids: CASSDSVGGEKLFF. The CDR3 coding sequence is TGTGCCAGCAGTGATTCCGTAGGAGGTGAAAAACTGTTTTTT.

The sample holds a few counts of this clone. The V and J genes are TRBV7-3 and TRBJ1-1; D might be TRBD1 (6 bases). V lost 0 bases and J lost 8, with 13 bases in between. The CDR3 is 14 amino acids. Germline V lookup: CDR1 SGHTA, CDR2 FQGTGA. In DNA form, the CDR3 reads TGTGCCAGCAGCTTAACGCTCAATGGACAGGAAGCTTTCTTT. Translating gives CASSLTLNGQEAFF.